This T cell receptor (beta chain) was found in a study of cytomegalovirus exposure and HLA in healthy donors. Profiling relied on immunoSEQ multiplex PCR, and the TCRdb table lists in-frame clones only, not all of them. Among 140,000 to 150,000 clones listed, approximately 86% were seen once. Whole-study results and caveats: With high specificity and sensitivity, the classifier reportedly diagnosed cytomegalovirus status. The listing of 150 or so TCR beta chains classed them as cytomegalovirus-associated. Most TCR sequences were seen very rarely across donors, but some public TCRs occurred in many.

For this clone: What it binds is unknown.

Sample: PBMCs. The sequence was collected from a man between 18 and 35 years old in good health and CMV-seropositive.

CDR3 loop: CASSLGVQGTGEQYF. The CDR3 DNA reads TGTGCCAGCAGCTTAGGCGTGCAGGGTACCGGCGAGCAGTACTTC. This rearrangement joins TRBV11-1 to TRBJ2-7; D possibly corresponds to TRBD1 (5 bases). The CDR3 contains 15 residues. Germline values: CDR1 SGHAT, CDR2 FQDESV (reference sequence). Trimming cost V 1 base and J 6 bases, with 16 bases left between them.